The 31 T cell receptor beta chains below were found in one sample sequenced in a study of metastatic and nonmetastatic thyroid tumors. TCRdb redid the clone calls on the PCR reads using MiXCR. The sample holds 40,000 to 50,000 clones, around 10% seen once. Before thyroid surgery, none of the patients had received any treatment. The sample was blood. Every receptor here comes from a male donor with papillary thyroid cancer or a benign thyroid nodule (not recorded which). Some clones in this sample may be carry-over from other donors' samples.

This clone showed up many times. The chain carries TRBV4-1 and TRBJ1-3; 7 bases line up with TRBD1. Trimming at V came to 4 bases and at J to 0 bases, leaving 3 bases not matched to a gene. CDR3 length: 15 amino acids. The V gene's germline CDR1 is MGHRA and CDR2 YSYEKL. The CDR3: CASSPGGASGNTIYF. CDR3 in DNA: TGCGCCAGCAGCCCAGGGGGGGCCTCTGGAAACACCATATATTTT.

This clone was counted ten times or more. V is TRBV6-2 or TRBV6-3 and J is TRBJ2-3; D may be TRBD1 (6 bases). CDR1 is MNHEY, CDR2 SVGEGT, per germline. With 4 bases removed from V and 2 bases from J, the gap between germline ends came to 22 bases. The CDR3 spans 18 residues. The CDR3 region has the DNA TGTGCCAGCAGTTCCGGCCGGACAGATCCCCGAATCACAGATACGCAGTATTTT. It translates to CASSSGRTDPRITDTQYF.

In this sample, this clone turned up many times. The J gene is TRBJ2-2, the V gene TRBV27; 12 bases fit TRBD2. The CDR3 is 14 amino acids. The V gene end was trimmed by 7 bases and the J gene end by 6 bases; junction bases not matched to a gene: 3. CDR1 MNHEY and CDR2 SMNVEV come from the germline V gene (reference sequence). The CDR3, as DNA: TGTGCCAGCACCCGACTAGCGGGAGCCGGGGAGCTGTTTTTT. Protein: CASTRLAGAGELFF.

This clone was observed at least ten times. The chain recombines TRBV24-1 with TRBJ2-2; 8 bases match TRBD2. This CDR3 is built from 14 residues. The V segment lost 6 bases and the J segment 5 bases; nucleotides outside the gene matches: 4. Looked up from germline, CDR1 is KGHDR and CDR2 is SFDVKD. CDR3 nucleotides: TGTGCCACCAGTTCCCAGCGGGAGACCGGGGAGCTGTTTTTT. Its translation is CATSSQRETGELFF.

Note on this clone: A much larger clone is a single base away; this may be a read error. The chain employs TRBV6-1 and TRBJ1-6, with a possible D match to TRBD1 (5 bases). The CDR3 loop spans 16 amino acids. Germline lookup yields CDR1 MNHNS and CDR2 SASEGT. With 3 bases removed from V and 15 bases from J, the gap between germline ends came to 24 bases. The CDR3 DNA reads TGTGCCAGCAGTGATACAGGTGCCCGGAGGAAGGCGGTCCTCCACTTT. It translates to CASSDTGARRKAVLHF.

The chain links TRBV10-3 to TRBJ2-5, with 9 bases that match TRBD2. Germline V lookup: CDR1 ENHRY, CDR2 SYGVKD. This CDR3 spans 14 amino acids. The junction had 7 bases not matched to a gene; V was cut back by 10 bases and J by 1 base. CDR3 loop: CAKGHSGSQETQYF. The DNA of the CDR3 is TGTGCCAAGGGCCATAGCGGGAGCCAAGAGACCCAGTACTTC.

This clone was detected ten times or more. The J gene is TRBJ2-5, the V gene TRBV18, with TRBD2 matching over 12 bases. With V trimmed by 5 bases and J by 4 bases, 8 bases remained unmatched. This CDR3 spans 16 amino acids. The germline V gene has CDR1 KGHSH and CDR2 LQKENI. In DNA, the CDR3 is TGTGCCAGCTCAAGAGGCGCTAGCGGGAGGGGAGAGACCCAGTACTTC. It is translated as CASSRGASGRGETQYF.

This clone was found many times. The chain recombines TRBV25-1 with TRBJ2-7; 8 bases match TRBD2. Trimming at V came to 4 bases and at J to 3 bases, leaving 8 bases not matched to a gene. This CDR3 is 15 amino acids long. CDR1 MGHDK and CDR2 SYGVNS come from the germline V gene. CDR3 region: CASSATGGGGYEQYF. The CDR3, as DNA: TGTGCCAGCAGTGCGACGGGGGGGGGCGGCTACGAGCAGTACTTC.

This clone was observed many times. Other DNA sequences in the same sample also yield this CDR3. The rearrangement joins TRBV9 to TRBJ2-7; TRBD2 might be the D (6 bases). The V end was cut by 3 bases, the J end by 0 bases, with 10 bases between. This CDR3 has 14 residues. Germline CDR1 is SGDLS and CDR2 is YYNGEE. Here the CDR3 reads CASSDSGDSYEQYF. The CDR3 DNA sequence: TGTGCCAGCAGCGATTCGGGGGACTCCTACGAGCAGTACTTC.

The sample holds many counts of this clone. The chain is built from TRBV5-1 and TRBJ1-3, with 7 bases fitting TRBD1. Germline CDR1 and CDR2: SGHRS and YFSETQ. The junction had 16 bases not matched to a gene; V was cut back by 4 bases and J by 0 bases. The CDR3 length is 19 residues. CDR3 bases: TGCGCCAGCAGCCCTCTTTTTGGACAGGTTTACTCCTCTGGAAACACCATATATTTT. Protein: CASSPLFGQVYSSGNTIYF.

This clone was observed at least ten times. A much larger clone differs from this one at a single base, so this may be a read error. The V and J genes are TRBV6-2 or TRBV6-3 and TRBJ1-4; D not certain. The CDR3 covers 11 residues. The germline CDR1 and CDR2 sequences are MNHEY and SVGEGT. The CDR3 reads CASMANEKLSF. DNA of the CDR3: TGTGCCAGCATGGCTAATGAAAAACTGTCTTTT.

The chain couples TRBV14 to TRBJ1-4, with TRBD1 matching 11 bases. With 4 bases clipped from V and 8 bases from J, the junction kept 3 bases outside the gene matches. The CDR3 sequence is 14 residues long. The germline CDR1 and CDR2 sequences are SGHDN and FVKESK. In DNA, the CDR3 is TGTGCCAGCAGCCCCAGGACAGGGGGCGAAAAACTGTTTTTT. It yields the protein CASSPRTGGEKLFF.

Sample share makes this clone medium-sized. The chain is built from TRBV15 and TRBJ1-4; 10 bases map to TRBD1. Germline values: CDR1 LNHNV, CDR2 YYDKDF (reference sequence). There are 16 residues in the CDR3. Trimming at V came to 6 bases and at J to 1 base, leaving 5 bases not matched to a gene. CDR3 DNA: TGTGCCACCAGGGCGGGACAGGGGCTAACTAATGAAAAACTGTTTTTT. Protein sequence: CATRAGQGLTNEKLFF.

This clone is medium-sized in the sample. The rearrangement joins TRBV6-5 to TRBJ2-7; the match to TRBD2 covers 7 bases. The junction had 10 bases not matched to a gene; V was cut back by 2 bases and J by 3 bases. The germline gives CDR1 MNHEY, CDR2 SVGAGI. This CDR3 region has 16 residues. CDR3 protein: CASSYEASGNYYEQYF. CDR3 bases: TGTGCCAGCAGTTACGAGGCTAGCGGAAATTACTACGAGCAGTACTTC.

This clone was seen repeatedly, ten times or more. The rearrangement uses TRBV20-1 and TRBJ2-2; tentatively, D is TRBD2 (5 bases). Per germline, CDR1 DFQATT and CDR2 SNEGSKA (reference sequence). CDR3 length equals 14 residues. Trimming removed 3 bases at V and 6 bases at J, with 14 bases between. The CDR3 DNA follows: TGCAGTGCTAGTGTTGGACCCGGGGCCGGGGAGCTGTTTTTT. It translates to CSASVGPGAGELFF.

The sample holds many counts of this clone. This CDR3 reads CASSPALLGLGTQYF. CDR3 coding DNA: TGTGCCAGCAGCCCCGCCCTCTTGGGGTTGGGAACCCAGTACTTC. The V call is TRBV7-2, the J call TRBJ2-5; the D is unclear. CDR3 length: 15 amino acids. Per the germline V gene, CDR1 is SGHTA and CDR2 is FQGNSA. V lost 5 bases and J lost 8, with 21 bases in between.

In its sample, this clone is medium-sized. This chain connects TRBV28 to TRBJ2-7; D unresolved. The CDR3 extends over 15 amino acids. The germline V gene has CDR1 MDHEN and CDR2 SYDVKM. V lost 6 bases and J lost 7, with 22 bases in between. The CDR3 loop is CASSLTVGVFGEQYF. The CDR3 DNA is TGTGCCAGCAGCCTGACGGTTGGGGTGTTTGGGGAGCAGTACTTC.

This chain links TRBV4-1 with TRBJ2-3; TRBD2 is a possible D gene (5 bases). V was clipped by 3 bases and J by 1 base, with 23 bases between them. Germline V gene sequence: CDR1 MGHRA, CDR2 YSYEKL. The CDR3 extends over 19 amino acids. The CDR3: CASSHKSLVASGRTDTQYF. Here the CDR3 DNA reads TGCGCCAGCAGCCACAAATCCCTCGTAGCGTCCGGCCGCACAGATACGCAGTATTTT.

This clone was seen at least ten times. The chain uses TRBV6-1 and TRBJ2-5; TRBD2 matches 7 bases. The CDR3 extends over 16 amino acids. Trimming at V came to 6 bases and at J to 1 base, leaving 11 bases not matched to a gene. Germline CDR1 and CDR2: MNHNS and SASEGT. The CDR3 sequence is CASSSGLAEVQETQYF. The DNA for the CDR3 is TGTGCCAGCAGCTCTGGGCTAGCGGAAGTCCAAGAGACCCAGTACTTC.

This clone appeared many times. A much bigger clone sits one base away, suggesting this may be a read error. V and J are TRBV7-2 and TRBJ1-2, with 8 positions matching TRBD1. Unmatched junction bases numbered 8, after V lost 5 bases and J lost 9 bases. The germline CDR1 and CDR2 sequences are SGHTA and FQGNSA. CDR3 length: 13 residues. The CDR3 here is CASSLDRVYSYTF. DNA for the CDR3: TGTGCCAGCAGCCTGGACAGGGTTTATAGCTACACCTTC.

This clone was counted ten times or more. V usage is TRBV27 and J usage is TRBJ2-1; TRBD1 matches 10 bases. This CDR3 is 14 amino acids long. CDR1 and CDR2 (germline): MNHEY, SMNVEV (reference sequence). The ends lost 4 bases at V and 9 bases at J; junction bases unmatched: 6. The CDR3 here is CASSWGQGTSEQFF. Here the CDR3 DNA reads TGTGCCAGCAGTTGGGGACAGGGGACTAGTGAGCAGTTCTTC.

Only a few counts were recorded for this clone. The CDR3 sequence: CASSRGQGTETQYF. The CDR3 DNA is TGTGCCAGCTCACGGGGACAGGGGACCGAGACCCAGTACTTC. This rearrangement joins TRBV18 to TRBJ2-5; 10 nucleotides line up with TRBD1. Germline values: CDR1 KGHSH, CDR2 LQKENI. The CDR3 contains 14 residues. The junction had 4 bases not matched to a gene; V was cut back by 4 bases and J by 5 bases.

As regards this clone: Sequence at one end of the junction differs from germline and may be a read error. The rearrangement links TRBV3-1 to TRBJ2-1, with 12 bases aligning to TRBD2. This CDR3 has 14 residues. The germline CDR1 and CDR2 sequences are LGHDT and YNNKEL (reference sequence). The CDR3 is CVSSLAGGQNEQFF. CDR3 nucleotide sequence: TGTGTCAGCAGCCTAGCGGGAGGGCAAAATGAGCAGTTCTTC.

This clone was recorded many times. The rearrangement links TRBV7-2 to TRBJ1-2; D not resolved. The V gene's germline CDR1 is SGHTA and CDR2 FQGNSA. The ends were cut back, 4 bases at V and 0 bases at J, with 12 bases in the middle. The CDR3 is 15 amino acids. The CDR3 is CASSSLGQANYGYTF. As DNA, the CDR3 is TGTGCCAGCAGCTCCCTAGGGCAAGCTAACTATGGCTACACCTTC.

This clone was recorded many times. CDR3 in amino acids: CASSPDLDDGYTF. In DNA form, the CDR3 reads TGTGCCAGCAGTCCCGACCTTGATGATGGCTACACCTTC. The chain joins TRBV6-2 or TRBV6-3 to TRBJ1-2; no firm D call. Trimming stripped 5 bases from V and 6 bases from J, with 13 bases between. The CDR3 is 13 residues long. Germline V gene sequence: CDR1 MNHEY, CDR2 SVGEGT.

This clone was seen repeatedly, ten times or more. The chain is built from TRBV20-1 and TRBJ1-6; 8 positions match TRBD1. The CDR3 is made up of 15 amino acids. Germline CDR1 reads DFQATT; CDR2 reads SNEGSKA (reference sequence). V lost 3 bases, J lost 9 bases, and 10 bases stayed unmatched. CDR3 sequence (DNA): TGCAGTGCTAGGGATGCCGACAGGGGCGTTTCACCCCTCCACTTT. It translates to CSARDADRGVSPLHF.

This clone was recorded a few times. V usage is TRBV28 and J usage is TRBJ1-5, with D possibly TRBD1 on 5 matching bases. Germline V gene lookup returns CDR1 MDHEN and CDR2 SYDVKM. There are 14 residues in the CDR3. V dropped 6 bases and J dropped 10 bases, with 19 bases sitting between them. CDR3 nucleotides: TGTGCCAGCAGCCCAGGGACCGATATTCGTCCCCAGCATTTT. Translating gives CASSPGTDIRPQHF.

At least ten counts were recorded for this clone. This chain connects TRBV24-1 to TRBJ1-5; TRBD1 might be the D (5 bases). The CDR3 consists of 13 residues. CDR1 and CDR2 from the germline V gene are KGHDR and SFDVKD. Trimming took off 6 bases at V and 14 bases at J, with 19 bases between the two ends. The CDR3 bases are TGTGCCACCAGTTCATGGGATCAGGGCCTAAAGCATTTT. This translates into CATSSWDQGLKHF.

This clone was detected ten times or more. This sequence joins TRBV7-2 and TRBJ1-4; D may be TRBD1 (6 bases). CDR1 is SGHTA, CDR2 FQGNSA, per germline. Trimming took 7 bases from V and 1 from J, leaving 13 bases between them. CDR3 length: 15 residues. The chain's CDR3 is CASIQDSLTNEKLFF. Here the CDR3 DNA reads TGTGCCAGCATCCAGGACAGCTTAACTAATGAAAAACTGTTTTTT.

This clone was counted many times. The chain combines TRBV4-3 with TRBJ1-2; D is unresolved. The CDR3 loop spans 14 amino acids. V lost 0 bases to trimming and J lost 4 bases, with 9 bases between them. Germline loops: CDR1 LGHNA, CDR2 YSLEER. CDR3 loop: CASSQDQGFYGYTF. CDR3 coding DNA: TGCGCCAGCAGCCAAGATCAAGGGTTCTATGGCTACACCTTC.

This clone was found many times. The gene calls are TRBV4-2 and TRBJ2-3; D is unresolved. The V and J ends lost 1 base and 7 bases respectively, with 9 bases between them. The CDR3 is 13 amino acids. CDR1 and CDR2 (germline): LGHNA, YNFKEQ. As DNA, the CDR3 is TGTGCCAGCAGCCAAGGCTTGGGGAATACGCAGTATTTT. This sequence encodes CASSQGLGNTQYF.